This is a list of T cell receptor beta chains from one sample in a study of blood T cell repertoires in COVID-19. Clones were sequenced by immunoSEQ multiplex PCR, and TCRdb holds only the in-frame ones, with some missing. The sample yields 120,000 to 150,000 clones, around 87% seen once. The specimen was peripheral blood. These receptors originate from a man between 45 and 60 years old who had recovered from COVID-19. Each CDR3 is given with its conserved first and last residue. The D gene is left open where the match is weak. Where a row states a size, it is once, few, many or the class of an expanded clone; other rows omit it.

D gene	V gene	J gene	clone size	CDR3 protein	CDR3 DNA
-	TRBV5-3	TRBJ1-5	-	CARSQITGPGQPQHF	TGTGCCAGAAGCCAAATAACAGGGCCCGGGCAGCCCCAGCATTTT
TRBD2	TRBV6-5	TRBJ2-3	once	CASSYRGLAGEAQYF	TGTGCCAGCAGTTACAGGGGACTAGCGGGGGAAGCGCAGTATTTT
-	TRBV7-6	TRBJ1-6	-	CASSLGTENSPLHF	TGTGCCAGCAGCTTAGGGACAGAGAATTCACCCCTCCACTTT
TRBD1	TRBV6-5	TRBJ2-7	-	CASSTTGSYEQYF	TGTGCCAGCAGCACGACAGGGAGCTACGAGCAGTACTTC
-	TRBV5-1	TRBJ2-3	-	CASNLAGASENTQYF	TGCGCCAGCAACTTGGCCGGCGCTAGCGAGAATACGCAGTATTTT
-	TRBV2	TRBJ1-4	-	CASSARGNNEKLFF	TGTGCCAGCAGTGCTCGGGGTAACAATGAAAAACTGTTTTTT
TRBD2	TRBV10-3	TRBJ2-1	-	CAISESTSGGQTINNEQFF	TGTGCCATCAGTGAGTCGACTAGCGGGGGGCAAACGATCAACAATGAGCAGTTCTTC
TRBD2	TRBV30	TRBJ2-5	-	CAWSGTSENSGETQYF	TGTGCCTGGAGTGGGACTAGCGAGAATTCGGGGGAGACCCAGTACTTC
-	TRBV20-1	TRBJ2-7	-	CSASPYSYEQYF	TGCAGTGCTAGTCCCTACTCCTACGAGCAGTACTTC
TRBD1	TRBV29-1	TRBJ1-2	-	CSAGQGVVAGYTF	TGCAGCGCCGGACAGGGGGTGGTTGCTGGCTACACCTTC
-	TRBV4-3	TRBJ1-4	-	CASSQGVGRSNEKLFF	TGCGCCAGCAGCCAAGGGGTTGGGAGGTCTAATGAAAAACTGTTTTTT
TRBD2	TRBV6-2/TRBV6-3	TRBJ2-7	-	CASSAGLAAEQYF	TGTGCCAGCAGTGCCGGACTAGCGGCTGAGCAGTACTTC